This record looks at one T cell receptor beta chain sequence and its context. This clonotype has only a few counts. This receptor's antigen is unknown. The sample holds no much larger clone one base away, and base qualities are not on file. For repertoire sequencing, the TCR beta CDR3 regions were amplified from RNA transcripts. A first-round RT-PCR used HTBI primers with the Qiagen OneStep RT-PCR kit, followed by a second-round multiplex PCR, size selection and purification. Sequencing of the libraries was carried out on an Illumina HiSeq2000 in paired-end mode with 100 bp reads. As for how the authors treated the data: SOAPnuke was used to process the reads, removing any read that contained adapters or uncalled bases, had a mean Phred below 15, or lacked an exact match to the constant primer or identifier. High-quality paired reads were merged with COPE v1.2.5. Unique nucleotide sequences were defined as clonotypes and aligned to IMGT TRB V, D and J references using MiTCR v1.1. The analysis was limited to V-J combinations with a frequency above 0.0001, which together covered 99.2% of repertoires. A TCR clonal expansion and chaos score per V-J combination was defined as the ratio of F50 clonal expansion to chaos observed in the TCRdist matrix. Welch's t-statistics and random forest were used to narrow the features down to roughly twelve V-J combinations, which were then fed into a naive Bayes classifier. Thyroid-blood repertoire similarity was quantified with the Morisita-Horn index. TCRdb reprocessing: public reads trimmed at Q25 with fastp, clones called with MiXCR, in-frame beta chains kept. For every CDR3 protein sequence, its rows merge into one entry that carries the most common genes and DNA. TCRdb, rather than the study authors, made the V and J calls. The sample includes about 550,000 distinct CDR3 sequences, with about two fifths observed a single time. About 4% of the sample lies in the top ten.

The germline V gene specifies MNHEY as CDR1 and SVGAGI as CDR2. The junction shows trimming of 0 bases on V and 8 bases on J, plus 13 bases between the germline ends. The CDR3 contains 15 residues, cysteine and phenylalanine counted. The entry retains the CDR3 DNA only, 45 bases that are in frame from base 1. These data belong to a study of Graves' ophthalmopathy and Graves' hyperthyroidism (dated by TCRdb to 2017 to 2018). In terms of the full investigation: Hyperthyroidism was considered stable if no progression to ophthalmopathy occurred within 18 months of follow-up. The study used signatures of the TCR beta repertoire to tell Graves' ophthalmopathy apart from Graves' hyperthyroidism and to predict which patients would progress to ophthalmopathy. In total, some 140 blood samples were TCR-sequenced: 43 ophthalmopathy, 80 or so hyperthyroidism and some 17 hyperthyroidism-to-ophthalmopathy patients. To explore V-J signatures distinguishing ophthalmopathy from hyperthyroidism, a discovery set of some 100 patients (around 42 ophthalmopathy, some 57 stable hyperthyroidism) was enrolled. For independent validation, a separate cohort was made up of about 18 hyperthyroidism patients plus 17 patients who later progressed from hyperthyroidism to ophthalmopathy. In six hyperthyroidism patients, the T-cell repertoire of thyroid tissue was compared with the T-cell repertoire of blood. Following sample collection, hyperthyroidism patients were given methimazole at a starting dose of 30 mg daily, and ophthalmopathy patients were given high-dose intravenous methylprednisolone.

Broad study findings and their caveats: Ophthalmopathy was separated from stable hyperthyroidism by the 13-signature model with just under 90% sensitivity and around 81% specificity in cross-validation and with 80%/75% in the test set. Most expanded thyroid clonotypes with frequency above 0.001 were also detected in blood, suggesting blood repertoires may reflect the thyroid immune response. No statistical method was used to predetermine the sample size, and group allocation was not hidden from the investigators. In validation, the model predicted ophthalmopathy progression with about 71% sensitivity and about 77% specificity; approximately 12 predicted patients were CT-confirmed with GO in a median of 6.5 months.

Hyperthyroidism patients were newly diagnosed, were aged 18 to 65 years, and had a disease duration under 2 months. Anyone with other autoimmune diseases, uncontrolled infections, pregnancy or lactation was excluded from the study. Diagnosis was based on clinical symptoms, serum thyroxine, TRAb, thyroid ultrasound and orbital computed tomography. Total RNA was extracted using Trizol reagent, and RNA quality was checked on an Agilent 2100 Bioanalyzer. The origin of this receptor is an adult man with Graves' hyperthyroidism. The rearranged chain carries TRBV6-5 and TRBJ1-4; matching of 5 bases hints at TRBD1 as the D gene. The sequencing input was peripheral blood or thyroid tissue (not recorded which). The CDR3 loop reads CASSYSLQGREKLFF. The DNA is as follows: TGTGCCAGCAGTTACTCGCTTCAGGGAAGGGAAAAACTGTTTTTT.